The source of this T cell receptor (beta chain) is a study of blood T cell repertoires in COVID-19. Overall study context: Spain, Italy and the United States supplied samples that represented acute and convalescent COVID-19. PBMCs, B-cell-depleted T cells, or T cells provided the cDNA or gDNA that made up the material.

In the original processing: Reference gene primer amplification yielded estimated nucleated cell counts. Assay: immunoSEQ multiplex PCR; the TCRdb copy retains only in-frame clones and omits some. D and trimming come from the DNA, and the V and J calls and clone size come from that table. In the table there are around 68,000 clones, approximately 86% of which are singletons. The CDR3 spans 14 residues. Per germline, CDR1 SNHLY and CDR2 FYNNEI. Trimming removed 0 bases at V and 6 bases at J, with 9 bases between. J is TRBJ2-1 and V is TRBV2; D call uncertain. This receptor was taken from a man aged 35-49 years with COVID-19, enrolled during active disease. Sequencing was performed on peripheral blood. The CDR3 region is CASSEAEIANEQFF. DNA for the CDR3: TGTGCCAGCAGTGAAGCAGAGATCGCCAATGAGCAGTTCTTC. The full variable domain, with the rest looked up from reference TRBV2 and TRBJ2-1, is EPEVTQTPSHQVTQMGQEVILRCVPISNHLYFYWYRQILGQKVEFLVSFYNNEISEKSEIFDDQFSVERPDGSNFTLKIRSTKLEDSAMYFCASSEAEIANEQFFGPGTRLTVL.